This TCR beta chain was profiled in a study of blood T cell repertoires in COVID-19. The repertoire was sequenced with immunoSEQ multiplex PCR; TCRdb's copy has only in-frame clones and lacks some. The table includes fewer than 250,000 clones, 76% detected once. V trimming: 6 bases; J trimming: 5 bases; junction bases outside the gene matches: 11. The V gene's germline CDR1 is SNHLY and CDR2 FYNNEI. The CDR3 sequence is 16 residues long. The sample consisted of PBMCs or T cells enriched from blood (not recorded which). The receptor's source is a woman aged 50 to 60 with acute COVID-19. V is TRBV2 and J is TRBJ2-3; 10 bases are a match to TRBD2. DNA for the CDR3: TGTGCCAGCAGGTTGCTAGCGGGGGCCTCCGGAGATACGCAGTATTTT. It yields the protein CASRLLAGASGDTQYF.